This TCR beta chain was profiled in a study of T cells of healthy individuals (dated by TCRdb to between 2018 and 2020). The receptor library was made with 5' RACE. TCRdb shows the sequencer as Illumina MiSeq. Using fastp at Q25 and MiXCR, TCRdb reprocessed the public reads and kept productive beta chains. Rows are combined by CDR3 protein, so each entry shows the most common genes and DNA. Across this sample there are about 96,000 distinct CDR3 sequences, with 17% seen only once. The ten biggest clones cover 6.2% of the sample. Details on this clonotype: This receptor's antigen is unknown. Base quality data are lacking; no much larger clone is found one base away.

The germline V gene yields MGHRA for CDR1 and YSYEKL for CDR2. Trimming removed 1 base from V and 4 bases from J, leaving 19 bases between the germline ends. The CDR3 starts with the cysteine, ends with the phenylalanine, and has 18 residues. Only the CDR3 DNA is retained, 54 bases long and in frame from the first base. This clonotype originated in a human donor in good health. The chain is assembled from TRBV4-1 and TRBJ2-2; 6 matching bases give a weak D call of TRBD2. The sequenced DNA is TGCGCCAGCAGCCAAGGTGGGGGGACCGGGGAGTTCACCGGGGAGCTGTTTTTT. Its translation reads: CASSQGGGTGEFTGELFF.